This is a list of T cell receptor beta chains from one sample in a study of shared T cell receptors in the human thymus. This table comes from immunoSEQ multiplex PCR, and its TCRdb copy is limited to in-frame clones, with some not included. Of 700,000 or so clones listed, approximately 83% were seen once; the top ten hold 0.008% to 0.011%. The data were also submitted as part of a second study, on human thymus T cells.

Input material: thymocytes. The receptors come from a girl under three years old with a congenital heart defect. CDR3s include the opening cysteine and the closing phenylalanine or tryptophan. D genes are given only for firm matches. Clone size is given for some rows only: seen once, a few or many times, or a class if the clone is expanded.

j_call v_call d_call clone_size cdr3_aa cdr3_nt
TRBJ2-1 TRBV5-1 TRBD2 once CATGLAGHHNEQFF TGCGCCACGGGACTAGCGGGTCACCACAATGAGCAGTTCTTC
TRBJ1-2 TRBV27 NA NA CASSSTGRRYKGGYTF TGTGCCAGCAGTTCAACAGGTCGCCGGTATAAGGGTGGCTACACCTTC
TRBJ1-2 TRBV27 NA NA CASSKQGGYGYTF TGTGCCAGCAGTAAGCAAGGAGGCTATGGCTACACCTTC
TRBJ1-1 TRBV6-6 NA few CATSKEGGGRNTEAFF TGTGCCACCAGTAAGGAGGGGGGGGGTCGGAACACTGAAGCTTTCTTT
TRBJ2-3 TRBV27 NA NA CASSLSSVPVRGADTQYF TGTGCCAGCAGTTTATCGTCGGTCCCAGTCAGGGGAGCAGATACGCAGTATTTT
TRBJ1-2 TRBV6-6 TRBD1 NA CASSRKTGVLPYGYTF TGTGCCAGCAGCCGTAAAACAGGGGTTCTCCCATATGGCTACACCTTC
TRBJ2-2 TRBV27 NA NA CASSPPWATALGATGELFF TGTGCCAGCAGTCCCCCATGGGCCACAGCCTTGGGGGCCACCGGGGAGCTGTTTTTT
TRBJ1-6 TRBV5-4 NA NA CASSLAMRGRNSPLHF TGTGCCAGCAGCTTGGCCATGCGGGGAAGGAATTCCCCCCTCCACTTT
TRBJ2-5 TRBV7-9 NA once CASSCPSEGQGTQYF TGTGCCAGCAGCTGCCCCAGCGAGGGCCAAGGGACCCAGTACTTC
TRBJ1-2 TRBV9 NA NA CASSASPGSLNYGYTF TGTGCCAGCAGCGCATCCCCCGGGTCCCTTAACTATGGCTACACCTTC